The subject of this entry is one T cell receptor (beta chain). The antigen remains unidentified. The data belong to a study of cytomegalovirus exposure and HLA in healthy donors. Study-wide findings and caveats: A further, later analysis showed that HLA-associated TCR beta chains (compared with equally common others) were more clonally expanded. In an earlier analysis, productive rearrangement rates for most beta V segments clustered near 87% or 30%. It was confirmed in vitro that three of the CMV-associated chains were specific for CMV antigens.

Germline V gene data show CDR1 as MNHNS and CDR2 as SASEGT. The CDR3 totals 14 residues. The J segment lost 4 bases and the V segment lost 6 bases, leaving 4 bases of the junction unmatched. Primers for the PCR totalled 60 Vbeta and 13 Jbeta. Generated by immunoSEQ multiplex PCR, the TCRdb table keeps only in-frame clones and is missing some. The table lists roughly 97,000 clones, about three quarters of them singletons. This receptor was taken from a man aged 60 to 75 in good health and CMV-seropositive. The V and J genes are TRBV6-1 and TRBJ1-4; 8 bases are shared with TRBD1. Source material: PBMCs. CDR3: CASSPGQGNEKLFF. The CDR3 coding sequence is TGTGCCAGCAGCCCCGGACAGGGTAATGAAAAACTGTTTTTT.